The sequence of this T cell receptor beta chain was determined in a study of CD8 T cells in ankylosing spondylitis. The study, taken as a whole, reports: A TCR beta motif of 7 or 8 highly homologous variants appeared characteristic of ankylosing spondylitis blood. Peripheral blood held disease-linked clones only at relatively low frequency, and these were CD8+. It was reported that disease-linked clones were significantly enriched in matched ankylosing spondylitis synovial fluid.

TCRdb analysed the 5' RACE reads with MiXCR anew, one entry per CDR3 protein. This sample has some 63,000 distinct CDR3 sequences, with about 6.2% found just once. The CDR3 is made up of 15 amino acids. Looked up from germline, CDR1 is WNHNN and CDR2 is SYGVQD (reference sequence). Trimming took off 4 bases at V and 5 bases at J, with 14 bases between the two ends. There are many counts of this clonotype. What it recognizes is unknown. The material sequenced was synovial fluid, either unsorted or a sorted T cell fraction (not recorded which). The rearrangement joins TRBV10-1 to TRBJ2-2, with D possibly matching TRBD1 (6 bases). This TCR was recovered from a male donor with ankylosing spondylitis. The CDR3 loop reads CASSGELGGTGELFF. The CDR3 bases are TGCGCCAGCAGTGGGGAACTAGGGGGAACCGGGGAGCTGTTTTTT.